In this sample, the clone carrying this T cell receptor beta chain turned up once. Donor samples were obtained from healthy Caucasian individuals from Russia, aged roughly 6 to 90. The entry originates in a study of blood T cells in healthy people across ages. In germline, CDR1 is SQVTM, CDR2 ANQGSEA. The CDR3 runs to 14 residues. Combining a sample-barcoded 5' primer with a J-beta primer mix, a second PCR ran for roughly 6 to 12 cycles. TCRdb re-called the 5' RACE reads with MiXCR, one entry per CDR3 protein. Of hundreds of thousands of distinct CDR3 sequences in the sample, more than 40% were seen once.

The material sequenced was blood. This TCR came from a woman in her fifties or sixties in good health. The rearrangement links TRBV29-1 to TRBJ2-1; D is perhaps TRBD1 or TRBD2 (6 bases each). Judging by the DNA end, TRBJ2-7 fits better; the J call may be wrong. This CDR3 is CSARGTSDANEQYF. CDR3 sequence (DNA): TGCAGCGCCCGCGGGACATCGGATGCCAATGAGCAGTACTTC.